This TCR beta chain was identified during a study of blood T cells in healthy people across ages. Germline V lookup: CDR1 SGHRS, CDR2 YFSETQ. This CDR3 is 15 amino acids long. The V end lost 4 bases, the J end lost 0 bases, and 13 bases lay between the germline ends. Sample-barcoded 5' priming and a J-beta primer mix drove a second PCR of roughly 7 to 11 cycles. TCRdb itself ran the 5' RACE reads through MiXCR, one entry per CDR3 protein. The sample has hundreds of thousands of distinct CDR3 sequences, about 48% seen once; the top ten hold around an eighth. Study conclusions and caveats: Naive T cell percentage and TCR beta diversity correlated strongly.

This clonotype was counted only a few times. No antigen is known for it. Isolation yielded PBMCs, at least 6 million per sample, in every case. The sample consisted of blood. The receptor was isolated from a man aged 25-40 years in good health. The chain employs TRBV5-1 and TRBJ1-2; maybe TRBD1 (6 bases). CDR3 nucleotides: TGCGCCAGCAGCCCGACCGGGACAACTAACTATGGCTACACCTTC. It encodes CASSPTGTTNYGYTF.